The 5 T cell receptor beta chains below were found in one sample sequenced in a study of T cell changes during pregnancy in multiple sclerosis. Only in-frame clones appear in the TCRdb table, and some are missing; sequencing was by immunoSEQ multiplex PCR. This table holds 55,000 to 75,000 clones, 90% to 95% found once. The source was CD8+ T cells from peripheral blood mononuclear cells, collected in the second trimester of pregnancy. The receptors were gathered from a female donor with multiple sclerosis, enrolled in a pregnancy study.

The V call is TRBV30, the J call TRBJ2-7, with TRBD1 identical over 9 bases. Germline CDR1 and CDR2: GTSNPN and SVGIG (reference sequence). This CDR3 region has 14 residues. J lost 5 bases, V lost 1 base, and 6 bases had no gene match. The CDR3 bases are TGTGCCTGGAGTGAGGGACAGGGATGGGACGAGCAGTACTTC. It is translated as CAWSEGQGWDEQYF.

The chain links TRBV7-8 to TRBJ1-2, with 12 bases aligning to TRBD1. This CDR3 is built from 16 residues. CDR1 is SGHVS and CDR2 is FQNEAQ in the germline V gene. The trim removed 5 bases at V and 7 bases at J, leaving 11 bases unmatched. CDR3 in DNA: TGTGCCAGCAGCGCTAATCGGGACAGGGGGCTTCTTGGCTACACCTTC. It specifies CASSANRDRGLLGYTF.

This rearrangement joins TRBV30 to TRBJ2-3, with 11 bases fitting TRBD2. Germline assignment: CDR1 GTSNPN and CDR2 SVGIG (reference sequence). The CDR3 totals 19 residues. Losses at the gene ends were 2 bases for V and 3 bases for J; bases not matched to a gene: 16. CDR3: CAWSIGASGRRVVTDTQYF. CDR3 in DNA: TGTGCCTGGAGTATCGGGGCTAGCGGGAGGCGGGTCGTGACAGATACGCAGTATTTT.

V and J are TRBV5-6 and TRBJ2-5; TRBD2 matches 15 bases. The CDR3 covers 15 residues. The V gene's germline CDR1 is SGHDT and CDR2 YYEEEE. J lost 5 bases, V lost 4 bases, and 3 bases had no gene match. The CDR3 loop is CASSPGTSGGETQYF. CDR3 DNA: TGTGCCAGCAGCCCAGGGACTAGCGGGGGGGAGACCCAGTACTTC. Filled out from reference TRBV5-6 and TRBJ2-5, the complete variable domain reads DAGVTQSPTHLIKTRGQQVTLRCSPKSGHDTVSWYQQALGQGPQFIFQYYEEEERQRGNFPDRFSGHQFPNYSSELNVNALLLGDSALYLCASSPGTSGGETQYFGPGTRLLVL.

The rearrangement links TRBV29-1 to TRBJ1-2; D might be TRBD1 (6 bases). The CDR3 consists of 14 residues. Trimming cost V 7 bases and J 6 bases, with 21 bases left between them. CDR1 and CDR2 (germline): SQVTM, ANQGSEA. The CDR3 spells CSAGGGYYEDGYTF. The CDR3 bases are TGCAGCGCGGGGGGGGGCTACTATGAGGATGGCTACACCTTC.